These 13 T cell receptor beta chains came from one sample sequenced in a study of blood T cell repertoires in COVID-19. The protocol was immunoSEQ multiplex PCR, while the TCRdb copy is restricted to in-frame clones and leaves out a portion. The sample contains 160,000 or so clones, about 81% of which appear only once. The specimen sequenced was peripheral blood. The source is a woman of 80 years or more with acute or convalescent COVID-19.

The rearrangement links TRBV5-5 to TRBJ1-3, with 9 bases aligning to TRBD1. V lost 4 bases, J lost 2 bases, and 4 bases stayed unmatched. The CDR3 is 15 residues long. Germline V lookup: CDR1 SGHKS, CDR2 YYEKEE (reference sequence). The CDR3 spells CASSRGQGTGNTIYF. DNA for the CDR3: TGTGCCAGCAGCCGGGGACAGGGAACTGGAAACACCATATATTTT.

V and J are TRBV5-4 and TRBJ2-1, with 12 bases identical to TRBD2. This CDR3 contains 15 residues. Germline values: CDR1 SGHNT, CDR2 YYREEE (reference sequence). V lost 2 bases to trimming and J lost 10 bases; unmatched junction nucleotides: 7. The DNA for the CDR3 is TGTGCCAGCAGCTTTGATACTAGCGGGAGGAGAGAGCAGTTCTTC. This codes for CASSFDTSGRREQFF.

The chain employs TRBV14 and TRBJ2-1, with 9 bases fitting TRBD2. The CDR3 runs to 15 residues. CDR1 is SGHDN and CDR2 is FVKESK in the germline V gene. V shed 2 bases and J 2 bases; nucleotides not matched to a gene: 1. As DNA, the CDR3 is TGTGCCAGCAGCCAACTAGCGGGACCCTACAATGAGCAGTTCTTC. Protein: CASSQLAGPYNEQFF.

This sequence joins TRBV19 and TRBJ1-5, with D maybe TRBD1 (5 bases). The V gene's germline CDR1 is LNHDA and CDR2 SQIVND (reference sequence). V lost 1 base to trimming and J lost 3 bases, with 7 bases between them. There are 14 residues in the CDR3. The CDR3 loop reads CASSIGQTNQPQHF. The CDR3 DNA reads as TGTGCCAGTAGTATAGGACAGACCAATCAGCCCCAGCATTTT.

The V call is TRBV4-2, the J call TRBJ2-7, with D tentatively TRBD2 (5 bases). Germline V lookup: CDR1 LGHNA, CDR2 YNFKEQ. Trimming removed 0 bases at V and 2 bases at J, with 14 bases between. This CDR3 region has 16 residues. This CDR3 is CASSQDLARVAYEQYF. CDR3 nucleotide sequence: TGTGCCAGCAGCCAAGATCTAGCAAGGGTTGCCTACGAGCAGTACTTC.

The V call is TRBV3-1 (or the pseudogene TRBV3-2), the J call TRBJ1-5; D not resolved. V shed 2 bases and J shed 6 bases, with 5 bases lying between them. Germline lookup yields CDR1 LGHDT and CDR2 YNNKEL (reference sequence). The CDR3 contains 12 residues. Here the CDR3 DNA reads TGTGCCAGCAGCCAACGGGGTCAGCCCCAGCATTTT. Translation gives CASSQRGQPQHF.

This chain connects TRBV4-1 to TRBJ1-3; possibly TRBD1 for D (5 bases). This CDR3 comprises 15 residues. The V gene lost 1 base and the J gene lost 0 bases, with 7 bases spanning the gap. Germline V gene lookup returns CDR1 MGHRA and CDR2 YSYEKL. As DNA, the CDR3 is TGCGCCAGCAGCCAAGCGGGGGGCTCTGGAAACACCATATATTTT. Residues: CASSQAGGSGNTIYF.

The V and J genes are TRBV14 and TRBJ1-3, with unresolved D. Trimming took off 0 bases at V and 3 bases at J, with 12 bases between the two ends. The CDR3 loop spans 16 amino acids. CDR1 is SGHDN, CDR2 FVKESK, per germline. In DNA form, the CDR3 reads TGTGCCAGCAGCCAAGATTTACGGGAATATGGAAACACCATATATTTT. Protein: CASSQDLREYGNTIYF.

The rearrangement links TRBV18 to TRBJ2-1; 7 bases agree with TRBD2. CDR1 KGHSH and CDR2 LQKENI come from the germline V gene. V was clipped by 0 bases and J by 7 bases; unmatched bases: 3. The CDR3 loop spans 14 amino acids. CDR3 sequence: CASSPPQGGNEQFF. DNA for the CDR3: TGTGCCAGCTCACCACCCCAGGGAGGGAATGAGCAGTTCTTC.

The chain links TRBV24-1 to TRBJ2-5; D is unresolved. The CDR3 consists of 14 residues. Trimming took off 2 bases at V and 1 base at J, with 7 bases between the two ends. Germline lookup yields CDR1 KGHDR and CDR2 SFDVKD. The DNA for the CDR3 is TGTGCCACCAGTGATTCTGTCTTCCAAGAGACCCAGTACTTC. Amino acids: CATSDSVFQETQYF.

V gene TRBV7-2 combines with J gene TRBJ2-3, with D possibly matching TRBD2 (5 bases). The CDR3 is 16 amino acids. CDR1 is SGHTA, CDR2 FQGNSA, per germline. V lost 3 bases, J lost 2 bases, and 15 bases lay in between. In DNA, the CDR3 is TGTGCCAGCAGCTTGCGGCGGGCCACCACCACAGATACGCAGTATTTT. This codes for CASSLRRATTTDTQYF.

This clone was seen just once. The CDR3 region is CATSRDQVKALEQYF. In DNA, the CDR3 is TGTGCCACCAGCAGAGATCAGGTAAAGGCGCTCGAGCAGTACTTC. V gene TRBV15 combines with J gene TRBJ2-7, with no clear D. Deletions cut 0 bases from V and 6 bases from J, with 15 bases between. Germline V gene lookup returns CDR1 LNHNV and CDR2 YYDKDF (reference sequence). This CDR3 has 15 residues.

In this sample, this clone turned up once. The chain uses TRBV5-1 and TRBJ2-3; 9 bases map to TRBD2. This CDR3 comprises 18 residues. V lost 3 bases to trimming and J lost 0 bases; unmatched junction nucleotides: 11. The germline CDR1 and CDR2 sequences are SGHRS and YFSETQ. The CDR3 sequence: CASSWWSTSGSSTDTQYF. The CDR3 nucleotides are TGCGCCAGCAGCTGGTGGTCGACTAGCGGCTCTAGCACAGATACGCAGTATTTT.